The source of this T cell receptor beta chain is a study of low-dose radiotherapy and immunotherapy resistance in tumors. About the research overall: Aspirin was taken orally by patients at 300 mg daily for four cycles from cycle 1 day 1.

Described time point: before trial treatment. Every donor's regimen consisted of nivolumab, ipilimumab, aspirin, low-dose cyclophosphamide and low-dose radiotherapy. Patients with advanced, tumor-infiltrating lymphocyte-negative solid tumors were eligible. Ten or more counts support this clonotype. Primers targeting TRAV and TRBV primed first-strand cDNA, covering alpha and beta chains. With a V-primer adapter and a constant-region primer, TCRs were amplified for 20 to 25 PCR cycles. Through in vitro transcription, the mRNA that had been isolated was amplified. TCRdb processed the reads anew with MiXCR; each CDR3 protein has one entry. The data show 85,000 to 100,000 distinct CDR3 sequences, roughly a tenth seen once. The CDR3 is 15 amino acids. Looked up from germline, CDR1 is MDHEN and CDR2 is SYDVKM. Trimming at V came to 5 bases and at J to 3 bases, leaving 8 bases not matched to a gene.

The receptor was derived from a male donor with prostate cancer. The sample was PBMCs, taken before treatment. The chain links TRBV28 to TRBJ2-7; TRBD1 agrees at 9 bases. The CDR3, as DNA: TGTGCCAGCAGTAAACCTTCGGACAGGGGCTACGAGCAGTACTTC. It codes for CASSKPSDRGYEQYF.